This is a list of T cell receptor beta chains from one sample in a study of T cell changes during pregnancy in multiple sclerosis. Libraries were prepared by immunoSEQ multiplex PCR; TCRdb keeps only in-frame clonotypes and omits some of them. The profile shows just under 95,000 clones, around 92% of them singletons. The sequenced sample was peripheral blood, obtained in the first trimester of pregnancy. These receptors were taken from a female donor with multiple sclerosis, enrolled in a pregnancy study. Both conserved end residues are part of each CDR3. The D gene is left open where the match is weak. Expanded clones get a size class; other rows say once, few or many, or leave the size out.

TRBJ2-7 . TRBV5-4 . TGTGCCAGCAGCGGAGGACTTGAGCAGTACTTC CASSGGLEQYF
TRBJ2-5 . TRBV14 . TGTGCCAGCAGCCAAGAGGGCGGGGTGAAACAAGAGACCCAGTACTTC CASSQEGGVKQETQYF
TRBJ2-2 . TRBV9 . TGTGCCAGCGGAGTCCCCCGGGGAGGGCTGTTTTTT CASGVPRGGLFF
TRBJ2-7 . TRBV27 . TGTGCCAGCAGTTCCACTAGTGTCGTCTACGAGCAGTACTTC CASSSTSVVYEQYF
TRBJ2-3 . TRBV5-1 . TGCGCCAGCAAGGCCTTACGCGGCGCCACAGATACGCAGTATTTT CASKALRGATDTQYF
TRBJ1-1 TRBD1 TRBV6-5 . TGTGCCAGCAGTTACACAGGGGCGAACACTGAAGCTTTCTTT CASSYTGANTEAFF
TRBJ1-6 TRBD1 TRBV6-5 . TGTGCCAGCAGTTACTCGGGGACAGCTAATTCACCCCTCCACTTT CASSYSGTANSPLHF
TRBJ2-1 TRBD2 TRBV6-5 once TGTGCCAGCAGTCCGGGGGGGGGAGGAAACAATGAGCAGTTCTTC CASSPGGGGNNEQFF
TRBJ1-5 . TRBV10-2 . TGCGCCAGTATTGTCAGGGGCGAGGGCAATCAGCCCCAGCATTTT CASIVRGEGNQPQHF
TRBJ1-1 . TRBV9 . TGTGCCAGCAGCGTAGAGCAGGGAAACACTGAAGCTTTCTTT CASSVEQGNTEAFF
TRBJ2-5 . TRBV4-1 . TGCGCCAGCAGCCAAGAATTACAGGGTATTTGGGGAAGGGAGACCCAGTACTTC CASSQELQGIWGRETQYF
TRBJ2-2 . TRBV29-1 . TGCAGCGTTGAGAAGAGTGGGACACACGGAAAGGGTCCCGGGGAGCTGTTTTTT CSVEKSGTHGKGPGELFF
TRBJ2-3 . TRBV28 . TGTGCCAGCAGTTTATCAGCGACAGATACGCAGTATTTT CASSLSATDTQYF